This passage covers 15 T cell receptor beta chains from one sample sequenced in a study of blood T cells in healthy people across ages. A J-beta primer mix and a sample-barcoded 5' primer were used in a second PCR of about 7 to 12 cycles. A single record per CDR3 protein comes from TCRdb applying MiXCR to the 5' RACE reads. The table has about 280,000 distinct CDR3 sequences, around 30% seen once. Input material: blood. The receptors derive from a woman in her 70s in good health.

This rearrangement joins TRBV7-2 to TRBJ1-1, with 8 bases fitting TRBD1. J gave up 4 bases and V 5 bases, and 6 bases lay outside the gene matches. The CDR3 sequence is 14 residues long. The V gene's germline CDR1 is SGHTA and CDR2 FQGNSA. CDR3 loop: CASSADRGGTEAFF. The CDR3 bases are TGTGCCAGCAGCGCCGACAGGGGTGGCACTGAAGCTTTCTTT.

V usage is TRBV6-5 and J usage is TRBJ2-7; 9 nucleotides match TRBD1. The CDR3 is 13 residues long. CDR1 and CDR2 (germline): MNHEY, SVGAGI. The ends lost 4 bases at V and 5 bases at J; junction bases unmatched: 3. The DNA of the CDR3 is TGTGCCAGCAGTTCCCGGGACAGGGACGAGCAGTACTTC. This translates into CASSSRDRDEQYF.

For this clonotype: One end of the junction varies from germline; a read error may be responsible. CDR3 coding DNA: TGTGCCAGCGGTTTAAAGGGGGAGAGGAGTGAGTACTTC. This sequence encodes CASGLKGERSEYF. This chain links TRBV28 with TRBJ2-5; TRBD1 is a possible D gene (6 bases). CDR3 length: 13 amino acids. The germline gives CDR1 MDHEN, CDR2 SYDVKM. The complete variable domain, with remaining parts taken from reference TRBV28 and TRBJ2-5, reads DVKVTQSSRYLVKRTGEKVFLECVQDMDHENMFWYRQDPGLGLRLIYFSYDVKMKEKGDIPEGYSVSREKKERFSLILESASTNQTSMYLCASGLKGERSEYFGPGTRLLVL.

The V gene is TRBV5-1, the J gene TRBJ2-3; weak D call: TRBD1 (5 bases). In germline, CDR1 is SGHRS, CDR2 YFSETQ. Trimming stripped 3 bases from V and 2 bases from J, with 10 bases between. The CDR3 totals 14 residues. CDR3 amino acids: CASSSAGSTDTQYF. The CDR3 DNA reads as TGCGCCAGCAGCTCTGCAGGGTCCACAGATACGCAGTATTTT.

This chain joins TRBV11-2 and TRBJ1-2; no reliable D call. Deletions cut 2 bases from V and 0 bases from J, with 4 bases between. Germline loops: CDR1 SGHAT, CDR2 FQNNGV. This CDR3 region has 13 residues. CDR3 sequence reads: CASSLQPNYGYTF. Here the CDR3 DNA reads TGTGCCAGCAGCTTACAGCCTAACTATGGCTACACCTTC.

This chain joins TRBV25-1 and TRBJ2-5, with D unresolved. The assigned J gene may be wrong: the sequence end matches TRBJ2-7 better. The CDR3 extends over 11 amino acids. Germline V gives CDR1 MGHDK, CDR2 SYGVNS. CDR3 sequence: CASSAGREQYF. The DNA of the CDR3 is TGTGCCAGCAGTGCAGGACGCGAGCAGTACTTC.

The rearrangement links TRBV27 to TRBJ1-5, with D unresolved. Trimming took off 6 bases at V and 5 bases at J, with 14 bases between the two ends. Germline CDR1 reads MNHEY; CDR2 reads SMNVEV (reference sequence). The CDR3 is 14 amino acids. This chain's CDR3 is CASRGGRSDQPQHF. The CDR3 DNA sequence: TGTGCCAGCAGAGGAGGTAGAAGTGATCAGCCCCAGCATTTT.

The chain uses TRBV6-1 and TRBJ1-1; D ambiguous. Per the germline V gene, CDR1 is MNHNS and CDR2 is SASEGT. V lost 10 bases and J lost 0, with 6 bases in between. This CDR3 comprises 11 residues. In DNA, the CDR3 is TGTGCCATACAGCTGAACACTGAAGCTTTCTTT. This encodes CAIQLNTEAFF.

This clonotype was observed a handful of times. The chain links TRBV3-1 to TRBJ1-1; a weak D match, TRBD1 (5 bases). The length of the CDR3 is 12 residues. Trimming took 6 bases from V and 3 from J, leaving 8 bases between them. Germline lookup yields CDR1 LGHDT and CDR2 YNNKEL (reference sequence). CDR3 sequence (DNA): TGTGCCAGCAGATGGGGGGACACTGAAGCTTTCTTT. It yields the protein CASRWGDTEAFF.

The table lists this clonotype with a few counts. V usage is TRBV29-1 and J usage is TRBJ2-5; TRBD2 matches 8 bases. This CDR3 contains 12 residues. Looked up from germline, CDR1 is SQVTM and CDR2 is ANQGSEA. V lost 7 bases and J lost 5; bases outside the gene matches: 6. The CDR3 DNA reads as TGCAGCGCCGGGAGGGCCCGGGAGACCCAGTACTTC. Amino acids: CSAGRARETQYF.

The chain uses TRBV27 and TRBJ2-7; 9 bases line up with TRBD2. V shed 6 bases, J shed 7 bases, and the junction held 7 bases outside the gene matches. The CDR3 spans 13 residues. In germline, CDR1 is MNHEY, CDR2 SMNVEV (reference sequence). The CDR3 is CASRDSGRGEQYF. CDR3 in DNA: TGTGCCAGCAGAGATAGCGGGAGAGGGGAGCAGTACTTC.

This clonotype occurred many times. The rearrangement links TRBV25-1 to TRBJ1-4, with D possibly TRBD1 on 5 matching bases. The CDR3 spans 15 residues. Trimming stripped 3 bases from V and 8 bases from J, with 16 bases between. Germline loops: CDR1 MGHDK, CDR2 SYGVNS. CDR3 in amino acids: CASSEERGGPEKLFF. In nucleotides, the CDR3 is TGTGCCAGCAGTGAGGAGCGGGGGGGTCCGGAAAAACTGTTTTTT.

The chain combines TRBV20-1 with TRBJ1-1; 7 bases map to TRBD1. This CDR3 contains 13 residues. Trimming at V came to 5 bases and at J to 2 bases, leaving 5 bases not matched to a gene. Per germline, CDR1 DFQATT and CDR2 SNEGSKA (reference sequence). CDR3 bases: TGCAGTGCTTTGACAGGGAGCAACACTGAAGCTTTCTTT. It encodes CSALTGSNTEAFF.

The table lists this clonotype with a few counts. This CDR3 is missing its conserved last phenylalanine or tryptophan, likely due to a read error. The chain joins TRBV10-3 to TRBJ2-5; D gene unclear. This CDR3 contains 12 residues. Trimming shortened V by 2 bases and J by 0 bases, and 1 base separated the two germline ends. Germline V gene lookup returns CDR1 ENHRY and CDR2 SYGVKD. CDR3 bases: TGTGCCATCAGTGAGCACCAAGAGACCCAGTACCTC. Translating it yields CAISEHQETQYL.

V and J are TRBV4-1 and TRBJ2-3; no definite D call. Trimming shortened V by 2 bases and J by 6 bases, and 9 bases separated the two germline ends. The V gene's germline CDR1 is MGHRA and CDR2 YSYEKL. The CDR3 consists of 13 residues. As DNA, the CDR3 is TGCGCCAGCAGCCAAACTACAATTGATACGCAGTATTTT. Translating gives CASSQTTIDTQYF.